Following are 14 T cell receptor beta chains from one sample sequenced in a study of T cell repertoires in cytomegalovirus infection. One entry per CDR3 protein results from TCRdb running MiXCR on the reads. Of hundreds of thousands of distinct CDR3 sequences in the sample, 17% were seen once. The sequencing sample was made of PBMCs. These receptors came from a human donor in good health (CMV status not recorded). Some clones in this sample may be carry-over from other donors' samples.

This clonotype has a handful of counts. The chain links TRBV9 to TRBJ1-2; 7 positions agree with TRBD1. J gave up 4 bases and V 0 bases, and 0 bases lay outside the gene matches. CDR3 length: 13 amino acids. The germline V gene has CDR1 SGDLS and CDR2 YYNGEE. CDR3: CASSVGDSYGYTF. DNA for the CDR3: TGTGCCAGCAGCGTAGGGGACAGCTATGGCTACACCTTC.

This clonotype was picked up many times. The J gene is TRBJ2-2, the V gene TRBV6-6; TRBD2 matches 10 bases. This CDR3 has 15 residues. Trimming at V came to 8 bases and at J to 6 bases, leaving 9 bases not matched to a gene. The germline V gene encodes CDR1 MNHNY and CDR2 SVGAGI (reference sequence). In DNA form, the CDR3 reads TGTGCCAGCGGAAGGAGCCTAGCGGGGGCCGGGGAGCTGTTTTTT. Translating gives CASGRSLAGAGELFF.

The chain carries TRBV6-5 and TRBJ1-6, with a tentative D call TRBD1 (6 bases). Trimming removed 6 bases at V and 10 bases at J, with 19 bases between. The CDR3 runs 15 residues. Germline CDR1 is MNHEY and CDR2 is SVGAGI. The CDR3, as DNA: TGTGCCAGCAGCCTAGACGATACAGGGTTCTCACCCCTCCACTTT. Protein product: CASSLDDTGFSPLHF.

This clonotype has a count of ten or more. The chain has TRBV4-2 and TRBJ1-5; 7 bases align to TRBD1. Germline V lookup: CDR1 LGHNA, CDR2 YNFKEQ. The junction had 7 bases not matched to a gene; V was cut back by 5 bases and J by 6 bases. The CDR3 length is 14 residues. CDR3 protein: CASSLTGTGQPQHF. CDR3 nucleotides: TGTGCCAGCAGCTTGACAGGGACCGGTCAGCCCCAGCATTTT.

Ten or more counts support this clonotype. CDR3 nucleotide sequence: TGTGCCAGCAGCTTAGAGTGGACACCCCTCCACTTT. This encodes CASSLEWTPLHF. The gene calls are TRBV7-9 and TRBJ1-6; no definite D call. This CDR3 comprises 12 residues. The V end was cut by 1 base, the J end by 11 bases, with 6 bases between. Germline V gene data show CDR1 as SEHNR and CDR2 as FQNEAQ (reference sequence).

J is TRBJ1-2 and V is TRBV2; maybe TRBD1 (6 bases). The germline CDR1 and CDR2 sequences are SNHLY and FYNNEI. CDR3 length: 14 amino acids. The V gene lost 6 bases and the J gene lost 3 bases, with 14 bases spanning the gap. The CDR3 DNA sequence: TGTGCCAGCAGCGCCGACAGGTTCGACTATGGCTACACCTTC. Translating gives CASSADRFDYGYTF.

This clonotype appeared many times. V is TRBV7-8 and J is TRBJ1-1; 7 nucleotides match TRBD1. This CDR3 comprises 14 residues. With 5 bases clipped from V and 3 bases from J, the junction kept 6 bases outside the gene matches. Germline-derived CDR1 and CDR2 are SGHVS and FQNEAQ. CDR3 DNA: TGTGCCAGCAGCCCCCGACAGGGAGACACTGAAGCTTTCTTT. Translation: CASSPRQGDTEAFF.

This chain links TRBV4-1 with TRBJ2-5, with D perhaps matching TRBD1 (5 bases). CDR1 and CDR2 from the germline V gene are MGHRA and YSYEKL. The CDR3 is made up of 14 amino acids. Trimming shortened V by 5 bases and J by 1 base, and 11 bases separated the two germline ends. The CDR3 DNA follows: TGCGCCAGCAGCTCAAGGGGAATCCAAGAGACCCAGTACTTC. Protein: CASSSRGIQETQYF.

V usage is TRBV7-2 and J usage is TRBJ2-4; 7 bases are a match to TRBD2. Trimming at V came to 2 bases and at J to 10 bases, leaving 5 bases not matched to a gene. CDR1 is SGHTA and CDR2 is FQGNSA in the germline V gene. CDR3 size: 13 residues. The CDR3 region has the DNA TGTGCCAGCAGCTTATTGGGGGGGAGGATTCAGTACTTC. Translated, it gives CASSLLGGRIQYF.

This clonotype was seen ten or more times. This chain uses TRBV12-3 or TRBV12-4 with TRBJ2-1, with 9 positions matching TRBD2. Trimming removed 9 bases from V and 2 bases from J; junction bases left unmatched: 17. The CDR3 is made up of 18 amino acids. The CDR3, as DNA: TGTGCCAGTAGCTTAGCCAACTGGGTAGCGGGGGCCTACAATGAGCAGTTCTTC. Translating gives CASSLANWVAGAYNEQFF.

This clonotype was observed a handful of times. The rearrangement joins TRBV11-1 to TRBJ1-5, with a weak D call TRBD1 (6 bases). Per germline, CDR1 SGHAT and CDR2 FQDESV (reference sequence). CDR3 length: 15 residues. Trimming stripped 5 bases from V and 7 bases from J, with 18 bases between. The CDR3: CASSPARGLRQPQHF. The CDR3 nucleotides are TGTGCCAGCAGCCCCGCCCGGGGGCTTAGGCAGCCCCAGCATTTT.

In this sample, this clonotype turned up many times. The V gene is TRBV7-2, the J gene TRBJ1-4; 12 positions agree with TRBD1. Germline trimming cut 5 bases from V and 8 bases from J; bases unmatched to any gene: 12. Germline assignment: CDR1 SGHTA and CDR2 FQGNSA. The CDR3 is 17 residues long. The CDR3 loop reads CASSRPGQGARPEKLFF. CDR3 coding DNA: TGTGCCAGCAGCCGGCCGGGACAGGGGGCAAGGCCCGAAAAACTGTTTTTT.

The J gene is TRBJ1-2, the V gene TRBV5-4, with unresolved D. V was shortened by 0 bases and J by 8 bases, with 14 bases between the two germline ends. The CDR3 totals 14 residues. Germline-derived CDR1 and CDR2 are SGHNT and YYREEE (reference sequence). The CDR3 nucleotides read TGTGCCAGCAGCTTGGCCCCCGGTGGATGGGGCTACACCTTC. Its protein is CASSLAPGGWGYTF.

This clonotype was observed a few times. The chain links TRBV4-2 to TRBJ1-1; no clear D. Germline V gives CDR1 LGHNA, CDR2 YNFKEQ. CDR3 size: 15 residues. V was shortened by 1 base and J by 1 base, with 10 bases between the two germline ends. The chain's CDR3 is CASSQGLQPNTEAFF. CDR3 nucleotide sequence: TGTGCCAGCAGCCAAGGGCTACAGCCGAACACTGAAGCTTTCTTT.